The following is a T cell receptor (beta chain) sequence with its context. Those enrolled in Seattle joined during active infection and were followed longitudinally afterward. Study processing details: Estimation of nucleated cell counts was performed using reference gene primer amplification. Profiled with immunoSEQ multiplex PCR; TCRdb holds only in-frame clones, not every one. V, J and clone size derive from that table, while D and trimming were established from the DNA sequence. The sample records about half a million clones, approximately 92% being singletons. The record originates from a study of blood T cell repertoires in COVID-19. Turning to the study itself: Acute-phase and convalescent COVID-19 samples originated in the United States, Italy and Spain. Nucleic acid was either cDNA or gDNA, and it came from T cells, B-cell-depleted T cells, or PBMCs.

The CDR3 extends over 14 amino acids. Germline V gene data show CDR1 as SGHVS and CDR2 as FNYEAQ. The V end was cut by 3 bases, the J end by 0 bases, with 9 bases between. The sequencing input was peripheral blood. The source is a man between 18 and 35 years old with COVID-19, enrolled during active disease. The J gene is TRBJ2-7, the V gene TRBV7-6; D is undetermined. Here the CDR3 reads CASSFMAASYEQYF. CDR3 nucleotide sequence: TGTGCCAGCAGCTTTATGGCGGCCTCCTACGAGCAGTACTTC.